Listed below are T cell receptor beta chains from one sample, sequenced in a study of blood T cell repertoires in COVID-19. Only in-frame clones appear in the TCRdb table, and some are missing; sequencing was by immunoSEQ multiplex PCR. Found here are some 65,000 clones, 90% of them singletons; the top ten hold around 1.3%. Sequenced sample: peripheral blood. All receptors derive from a man between 60 and 75 years old with acute or convalescent COVID-19. Both conserved end residues are part of each CDR3. D genes are given only for firm matches. Expanded clones are given a class, and other clones once, few, many or no size at all.

V gene	D gene	J gene	clone size	CDR3 length	CDR3 protein	CDR3 DNA
TRBV5-1	-	TRBJ2-2	-	16	CASSSGVGVWTGELFF	TGCGCCAGCAGCTCGGGTGTCGGGGTTTGGACCGGGGAGCTGTTTTTT
TRBV5-1	TRBD1	TRBJ1-1	-	14	CASSLTGENTEAFF	TGCGCCAGCAGCTTGACAGGGGAGAACACTGAAGCTTTCTTT
TRBV5-1	-	TRBJ1-1	-	14	CASSRKSEITEAFF	TGCGCCAGCAGCAGAAAATCAGAAATCACTGAAGCTTTCTTT
TRBV2	-	TRBJ1-1	-	14	CASILRMMNTEAFF	TGTGCCAGCATCCTCAGGATGATGAACACTGAAGCTTTCTTT
TRBV7-9	-	TRBJ1-1	-	11	CASSFLAEAFF	TGTGCCAGCAGCTTCTTAGCTGAAGCTTTCTTT
TRBV6-5	-	TRBJ2-7	-	16	CASSYSGSGVYDEQYF	TGTGCCAGCAGTTACTCGGGGTCGGGGGTTTACGACGAGCAGTACTTC
TRBV5-4	TRBD1	TRBJ2-2	-	15	CASSLRTGRTGELFF	TGTGCCAGCAGCTTACGGACAGGGCGCACCGGGGAGCTGTTTTTT
TRBV27	-	TRBJ2-7	-	14	CASSSYRDPYEQYF	TGTGCCAGCAGTTCTTACAGGGATCCCTACGAGCAGTACTTC
TRBV18	-	TRBJ2-7	-	15	CASSPPGMTSREQYF	TGTGCCAGCTCACCCCCGGGTATGACCTCTCGGGAGCAGTACTTC
TRBV5-6	-	TRBJ1-1	-	13	CASSLGGAVEAFF	TGTGCCAGCAGCTTGGGGGGCGCAGTTGAAGCTTTCTTT
TRBV6-7	-	TRBJ2-1	-	18	CASSYRKLLNTGMDEQFF	TGTGCCAGCAGTTACCGTAAGCTCCTTAACACAGGGATGGATGAGCAGTTCTTC
TRBV7-3	-	TRBJ2-5	once	13	CASSRRAQETQYF	TGTGCCAGCAGCCGAAGAGCTCAAGAGACCCAGTACTTC
TRBV18	-	TRBJ1-2	once	13	CASSPGQNYGYTF	TGTGCCAGCTCACCAGGGCAGAACTATGGCTACACCTTC
TRBV27	-	TRBJ1-2	-	19	CASSFARRGGVGANYGYTF	TGTGCCAGCAGTTTTGCTCGAAGGGGAGGGGTGGGGGCTAACTATGGCTACACCTTC
TRBV28	-	TRBJ1-5	-	15	CASSKTGSSNQPQHF	TGTGCCAGCAGTAAGACCGGGTCGTCCAATCAGCCCCAGCATTTT
TRBV27	-	TRBJ1-6	-	13	CASSLEAGSPLHF	TGTGCCAGCAGTTTAGAGGCCGGTTCACCCCTCCACTTT